The 17 T cell receptor beta chains listed next were all sequenced from one sample in a study of cytomegalovirus exposure and HLA in healthy donors. The method was immunoSEQ multiplex PCR; TCRdb's version includes in-frame clones alone and lacks a portion of them. The sample shows some 76,000 clones, 94% of them seen only once. Sequencing was done on a sample of PBMCs. The receptors were gathered from a woman younger than 35 in good health and CMV-seronegative.

This rearrangement joins TRBV12-2 to TRBJ2-4; the table gives TRBD1 as D, unverified against the DNA. TRBV12-2 has pseudogene status. The CDR3 is 15 residues long. CDR3 sequence: CASRSQPGGYDIQYF. Written as DNA, the CDR3 is TGTGCAAGTCGCTCCCAACCAGGGGGATACGACATTCAGTACTTC.

CDR3 nucleotide sequence: TGCGCCAGCAGCCAAGTACTCGCGGTTGTCCCTGAAGCTTTCTTT. Translated, it gives CASSQVLAVVPEAFF. V usage is TRBV4-1 and J usage is TRBJ1-1; D is uncertain. The CDR3 length is 15 residues. Germline V gene data show CDR1 as MGHRA and CDR2 as YSYEKL. V was shortened by 1 base and J by 6 bases, with 15 bases between the two germline ends.

The chain carries TRBV2 and TRBJ1-6; tentatively, D is TRBD1 (5 bases). CDR3 length equals 13 residues. Trimming cost V 5 bases and J 8 bases, with 10 bases left between them. Germline values: CDR1 SNHLY, CDR2 FYNNEI. The CDR3 nucleotides are TGTGCCAGCAGTCGGCAGGGTGATTCACCCCTCCACTTT. It yields the protein CASSRQGDSPLHF.

This clone has just one count. The chain links TRBV5-6 to TRBJ1-4; no clear D gene. This CDR3 has 13 amino acids. Trimming shortened V by 0 bases and J by 8 bases, and 8 bases separated the two germline ends. Germline lookup yields CDR1 SGHDT and CDR2 YYEEEE. CDR3 protein: CASSLGSSEKLFF. CDR3 nucleotides: TGTGCCAGCAGCTTGGGGTCAAGCGAAAAACTGTTTTTT. The whole variable domain, remainder taken from reference TRBV5-6 and TRBJ1-4, is DAGVTQSPTHLIKTRGQQVTLRCSPKSGHDTVSWYQQALGQGPQFIFQYYEEEERQRGNFPDRFSGHQFPNYSSELNVNALLLGDSALYLCASSLGSSEKLFFGSGTQLSVL.

DNA for the CDR3: TGTGCCAGTAGTCCCGGCGGTTACACCGGGGAGCTGTTTTTT. Its translation is CASSPGGYTGELFF. This chain links TRBV19 with TRBJ2-2; D gene uncertain. CDR1 is LNHDA, CDR2 SQIVND, per germline (reference sequence). CDR3 size: 14 residues. Trimming removed 5 bases from V and 3 bases from J, with 10 bases in between.

CDR3 sequence reads: CASSKGQRDSYEQYF. The CDR3, as DNA: TGTGCCAGCAGCAAAGGCCAGCGGGACTCCTACGAGCAGTACTTC. The rearrangement links TRBV21-1 to TRBJ2-7; the table names TRBD2, a call not compared with the DNA. TRBV21-1 is an annotated pseudogene. This CDR3 is built from 15 residues.

The chain joins TRBV6-1 to TRBJ2-5; D not certain. The CDR3 has 11 amino acids. V dropped 7 bases and J dropped 5 bases, with 8 bases sitting between them. CDR1 MNHNS and CDR2 SASEGT come from the germline V gene. The CDR3 region is CASITRETQYF. For the CDR3, the DNA is TGTGCCAGCATCACCCGGGAGACCCAGTACTTC.

The rearrangement links TRBV9 to TRBJ2-1, with TRBD2 matching over 8 bases. CDR1 SGDLS and CDR2 YYNGEE come from the germline V gene. After removal of 6 bases from V and 6 bases from J, the junction contained 8 bases not matched to a gene. This CDR3 contains 14 residues. This chain's CDR3 is CASTKAGVANEQFF. CDR3 nucleotides: TGTGCCAGCACTAAAGCGGGAGTAGCCAATGAGCAGTTCTTC. Filled out from reference TRBV9 and TRBJ2-1, the complete variable domain reads DSGVTQTPKHLITATGQRVTLRCSPRSGDLSVYWYQQSLDQGLQFLIQYYNGEERAKGNILERFSAQQFPDLHSELNLSSLELGDSALYFCASTKAGVANEQFFGPGTRLTVL.

The chain employs TRBV2 and TRBJ1-4; D is uncertain. V was shortened by 4 bases and J by 13 bases, with 10 bases between the two germline ends. CDR3 size: 11 residues. Germline-derived CDR1 and CDR2 are SNHLY and FYNNEI. This chain's CDR3 is CASSASGVLFF. Here the CDR3 DNA reads TGTGCCAGCAGTGCGAGTGGAGTACTGTTTTTT.

As for this clone: At one end, the junction sequence differs from germline, possibly due to a read error. The chain uses TRBV27 and TRBJ1-4, with D perhaps TRBD1 (5 bases). This CDR3 contains 15 residues. Looked up from germline, CDR1 is MNHEY and CDR2 is SMNVEV (reference sequence). Here the CDR3 reads CASTLFRDLGEKLFF. CDR3 nucleotides: TGTGCCAGCACTTTATTCCGGGACTTAGGTGAAAAACTGTTTTTT.

The chain is built from TRBV7-8 and TRBJ1-5; 8 bases align to TRBD1. The CDR3 extends over 18 amino acids. V shed 5 bases, J shed 1 base, and the junction held 13 bases outside the gene matches. In germline, CDR1 is SGHVS, CDR2 FQNEAQ. Here the CDR3 reads CASSPTRTGHWSNQPQHF. The CDR3 nucleotides read TGTGCCAGCAGCCCGACGAGGACAGGGCATTGGAGCAATCAGCCCCAGCATTTT.

The CDR3 DNA is TGTGCCAGCAGCTTGAGCGGAAACTACCAAGAGACCCAGTACTTC. Its translation is CASSLSGNYQETQYF. This chain connects TRBV27 to TRBJ2-5; maybe TRBD2 (5 bases). The V gene lost 6 bases and the J gene lost 0 bases, with 14 bases spanning the gap. The CDR3 has 15 residues. Germline V gene lookup returns CDR1 MNHEY and CDR2 SMNVEV (reference sequence).

This rearrangement joins TRBV4-1 to TRBJ1-1; D might be TRBD1 (5 bases). The CDR3 runs to 16 residues. The germline V gene encodes CDR1 MGHRA and CDR2 YSYEKL. The germline V and J ends were trimmed by 0 bases and 4 bases, with 15 bases remaining between them. The CDR3 protein is CASSQDTGRAATEAFF. The CDR3 coding sequence is TGCGCCAGCAGCCAAGATACTGGCAGGGCCGCCACTGAAGCTTTCTTT.

Here the CDR3 DNA reads TGTGCCAGCAGCCGGTGGACAGGGGTTAGCGCTGAAGCTTTCTTT. It translates to CASSRWTGVSAEAFF. V and J are TRBV11-2 and TRBJ1-1; 9 bases align to TRBD1. This CDR3 spans 15 amino acids. CDR1 is SGHAT and CDR2 is FQNNGV in the germline V gene. V lost 5 bases, J lost 6 bases, and 10 bases stayed unmatched.

A few counts support this clone. This chain links TRBV11-2 with TRBJ2-1; perhaps TRBD1 as D (6 bases). From germline, CDR1 is SGHAT and CDR2 FQNNGV. The ends were cut back, 4 bases at V and 10 bases at J, with 14 bases in the middle. This CDR3 has 13 residues. The CDR3 DNA is TGTGCCAGCAGCTCAGTCAGGGGCGGGGAGCAGTTCTTC. Translated: CASSSVRGGEQFF.

This clone was observed a single time. The rearrangement joins TRBV27 to TRBJ2-7, with D possibly matching TRBD2 (6 bases). The V gene lost 4 bases and the J gene lost 0 bases, with 10 bases spanning the gap. Germline values: CDR1 MNHEY, CDR2 SMNVEV (reference sequence). CDR3 length equals 14 residues. CDR3 loop: CASSYSGFSYEQYF. The CDR3 nucleotides read TGTGCCAGCAGTTATAGCGGCTTCTCCTACGAGCAGTACTTC.

Written as DNA, the CDR3 is TGTGCCAGCAGCCCGCGAGTGGGTAGCGGGGTAGGTTTCTCCTACAATGAGCAGTTCTTC. Its translation is CASSPRVGSGVGFSYNEQFF. The chain is built from TRBV9 and TRBJ2-1; 8 bases align to TRBD2. V dropped 4 bases and J dropped 0; count of bases not matched to a gene: 18. The length of the CDR3 is 20 residues. The germline gives CDR1 SGDLS, CDR2 YYNGEE.